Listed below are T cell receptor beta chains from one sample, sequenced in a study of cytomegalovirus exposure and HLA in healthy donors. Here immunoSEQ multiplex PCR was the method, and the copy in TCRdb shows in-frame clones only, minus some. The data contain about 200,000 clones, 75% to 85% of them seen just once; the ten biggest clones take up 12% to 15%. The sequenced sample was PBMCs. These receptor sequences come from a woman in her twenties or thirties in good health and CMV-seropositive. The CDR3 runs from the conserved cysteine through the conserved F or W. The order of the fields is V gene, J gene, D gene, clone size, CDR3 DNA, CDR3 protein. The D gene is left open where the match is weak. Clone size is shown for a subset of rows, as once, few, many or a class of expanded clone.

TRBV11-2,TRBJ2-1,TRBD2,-,TGTGCCAGCAGCTTAAGGTTAGCGGGGTCAACCTACAATGAGCAGTTCTTC,CASSLRLAGSTYNEQFF
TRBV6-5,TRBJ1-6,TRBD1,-,TGTGCCAGCACATTTTGGCGGGACAGGGGTTCACCCCTCCACTTT,CASTFWRDRGSPLHF
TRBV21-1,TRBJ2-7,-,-,TGTGCCAGCAGCAAAGGGGCAGGGAACGAGTCCTACGAGCAGTACTTC,CASSKGAGNESYEQYF
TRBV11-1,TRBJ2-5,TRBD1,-,TGTGCCAGCAGCTGGACAGGGGGCCTGAAAGAGACCCAGTACTTC,CASSWTGGLKETQYF
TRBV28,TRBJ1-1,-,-,TGTGCCAGCAGTTTCCCTGGGCTGGAGGGCACTGAAGCTTTCTTT,CASSFPGLEGTEAFF
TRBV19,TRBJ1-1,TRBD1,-,TGTGCCAGTAGTATCCTCCCGGGACAGGGGATTCCTGAAGCTTTCTTT,CASSILPGQGIPEAFF
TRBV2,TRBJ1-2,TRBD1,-,TGTGCCAGCAGTGAAGTGAATAGGGACAGGGCTTACACCTTC,CASSEVNRDRAYTF
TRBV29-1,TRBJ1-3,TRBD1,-,TGCAGCGTTGAACATAGACAGGGTCAAAACACCATATATTTT,CSVEHRQGQNTIYF
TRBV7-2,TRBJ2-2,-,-,TGTGCCAGCAGCTTAGGGGGAGAGTACGGGGAGCTGTTTTTT,CASSLGGEYGELFF
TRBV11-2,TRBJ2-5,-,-,TGTGCCAGCAGCTTAGACAGACAAGAGACCCAGTACTTC,CASSLDRQETQYF
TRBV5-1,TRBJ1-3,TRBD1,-,TGCGCCAGCAGCCCACGGACAGGGCCTAACCGCTCTGGAAACACCATATATTTT,CASSPRTGPNRSGNTIYF
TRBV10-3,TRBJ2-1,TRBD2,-,TGTGCCATCAAATCGGGGACTAGCGGGAGCTACAATGAGCAGTTCTTC,CAIKSGTSGSYNEQFF
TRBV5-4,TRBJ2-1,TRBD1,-,TGTGCCAGCAGCACCCCCGACAGGGTATTAGGTCTGGATGAGCAGTTCTTC,CASSTPDRVLGLDEQFF
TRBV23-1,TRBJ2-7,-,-,TGCGCCAGCAGTCAAGGAAATAGGACAGAAGTGTACGAGCAGTACTTC,CASSQGNRTEVYEQYF
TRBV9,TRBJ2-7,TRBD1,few,TGTGCCAGCAGCTCGAATCCGACAGGGTACGAGCAGTACTTC,CASSSNPTGYEQYF
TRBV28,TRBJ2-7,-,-,TGTGCCAGCAGCTCTCCTCCCCAGGAATCCTACGAGCAGTACTTC,CASSSPPQESYEQYF
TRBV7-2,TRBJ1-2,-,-,TGTGCCAGCAGCTTAGGCCCCCCGGCCAGGTTATATGGCTACACCTTC,CASSLGPPARLYGYTF
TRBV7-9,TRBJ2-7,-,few,TGTGCCAGCAGCTCGGGACTGACGAGCTCCTACGAGCAGTACTTC,CASSSGLTSSYEQYF
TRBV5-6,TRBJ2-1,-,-,TGTGCCAGCAGCGTCACAGGGATGGGTGAGCAGTTCTTC,CASSVTGMGEQFF
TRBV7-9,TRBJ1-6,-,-,TGTGCCAGCAGCTTAGTTCAGGAATCACCCCTCCACTTT,CASSLVQESPLHF
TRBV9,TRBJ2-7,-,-,TGTGCCAGCGGGGGGAGCCCTCGCGACGAGCAGTACTTC,CASGGSPRDEQYF
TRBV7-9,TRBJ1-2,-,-,TGTGCCAGCAGCTTCAAATATGGCTACACCTTC,CASSFKYGYTF
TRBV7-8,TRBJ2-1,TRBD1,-,TGTGCCAGCCATCACTCGAGACAGGGGGCGATCGATGAGCAGTTCTTC,CASHHSRQGAIDEQFF
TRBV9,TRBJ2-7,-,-,TGTGCCAGCAGCGTAGCTGCAGACATCCTGAATTACGAGCAGTACTTC,CASSVAADILNYEQYF
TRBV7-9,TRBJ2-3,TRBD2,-,TGTGCCAGCAGCTTAGTAGCGGGAGGAACCACAGATACGCAGTATTTT,CASSLVAGGTTDTQYF
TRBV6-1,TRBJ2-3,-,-,TGTGCCAGCACCGATAGGTGGGGGCAAGATACGCAGTATTTT,CASTDRWGQDTQYF
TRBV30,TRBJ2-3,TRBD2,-,TGTGCCTGGAGGACGGGAGGGGGGGCAGATACGCAGTATTTT,CAWRTGGGADTQYF
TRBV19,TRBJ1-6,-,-,TGTGCCAGTAGTAAAGAGGGAGTGAATTCACCCCTCCACTTT,CASSKEGVNSPLHF
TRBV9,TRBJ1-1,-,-,TGTGCCAGCAGCGCCCGACAGACGAACACTGAAGCTTTCTTT,CASSARQTNTEAFF
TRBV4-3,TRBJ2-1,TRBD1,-,TGCGCCAGCAGCCACGAAAGGGACAGGGGCTACAATGAGCAGTTCTTC,CASSHERDRGYNEQFF
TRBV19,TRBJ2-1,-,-,TGTGCCAGTAGGATTGTGGCAGGGCACAATGAGCAGTTCTTC,CASRIVAGHNEQFF
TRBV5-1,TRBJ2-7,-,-,TGCGCCAGCAGCTTGGAGCCCTACGAGCAGTACTTC,CASSLEPYEQYF
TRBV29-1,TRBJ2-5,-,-,TGCAGCGTTGAAGATCCGGCGGGGCTCGGGGAGACCCAGTACTTC,CSVEDPAGLGETQYF
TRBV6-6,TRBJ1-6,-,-,TGTGCCAGCAGTTACAAGGTGACAGATAATTCACCCCTCCACTTT,CASSYKVTDNSPLHF
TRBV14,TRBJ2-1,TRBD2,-,TGTGCCAGCAGCCCCGGACTAGCGGGGAACAGCTCCTACAATGAGCAGTTCTTC,CASSPGLAGNSSYNEQFF
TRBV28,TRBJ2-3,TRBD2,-,TGTGCCATAATAGCGGGGGCCTTAAACACAGATACGCAGTATTTT,CAIIAGALNTDTQYF
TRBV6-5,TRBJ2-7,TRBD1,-,TGTGCCAGCGGAGTAGGGGGCTGGTACGAGCAGTACTTC,CASGVGGWYEQYF
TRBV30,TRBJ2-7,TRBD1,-,TGTGCCTGGAGTTCCGACAGGGTCCCATCCTACGAGCAGTACTTC,CAWSSDRVPSYEQYF
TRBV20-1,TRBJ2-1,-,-,TGCAGCCTCAATGAGCAGTTCTTC,CSLNEQFF
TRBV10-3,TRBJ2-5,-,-,TGTGCCATCAGTGCGCGTCAGGGGCCCACCCAAGAGACCCAGTACTTC,CAISARQGPTQETQYF
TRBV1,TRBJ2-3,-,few,TGCACCAGCAGCACCCGGGGGGGAGGCACAGATACGCAGTATTTT,CTSSTRGGGTDTQYF
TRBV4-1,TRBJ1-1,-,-,TGCGCCAGCAGCCCCGAGGGCCGGCGCGTCACTGAAGCTTTCTTT,CASSPEGRRVTEAFF
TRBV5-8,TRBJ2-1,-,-,TGTGCCAGCAGCCCCCTACTTCGGGGTGAGCAGTTCTTC,CASSPLLRGEQFF
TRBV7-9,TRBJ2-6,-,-,TGTGCCAGCAGCCTCCGGGGGACAGAGGTATTCTTTGGGGCCAACGTCCTGACTTTC,CASSLRGTEVFFGANVLTF
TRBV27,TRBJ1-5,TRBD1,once,TGTGCCAGCAGTTCGGGACAGGGGGGATTTCAGCCCCAGCATTTT,CASSSGQGGFQPQHF
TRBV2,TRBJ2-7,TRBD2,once,TGTGCCAGCAGCCTAGGACTAGCGGGAGGTAACGAGCAGTACTTC,CASSLGLAGGNEQYF
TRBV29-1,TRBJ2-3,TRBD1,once,TGCAGCGCGGGCCCCAACCGGGACAGCATCTCTAGCACAGATACGCAGTATTTT,CSAGPNRDSISSTDTQYF
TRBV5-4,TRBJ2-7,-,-,TGTGCCAGCAGCTTGGAAGCTAGCGCGAGCTCCTACGAGCAGTACTTC,CASSLEASASSYEQYF